A single sample is the source of the 14 T cell receptor beta chains below, sequenced in a study of blood T cell repertoires in COVID-19. Repertoires were generated with immunoSEQ multiplex PCR, while TCRdb's copy carries only in-frame clones and drops some. The sample gives about 160,000 clones, about 85% of which show up once; approximately 3.3% is in the top ten. Sequencing was performed on peripheral blood. These receptors were taken from a human donor with acute or convalescent COVID-19. The donor label of this sample is uncertain.

The rearrangement links TRBV7-3 to TRBJ1-1, with D hard to call. CDR1 and CDR2 (germline): SGHTA, FQGTGA. V was shortened by 4 bases and J by 1 base, with 7 bases between the two germline ends. This CDR3 region has 13 residues. The CDR3 sequence is CASSSTGNTEAFF. CDR3 in DNA: TGTGCCAGCAGCTCGACGGGGAACACTGAAGCTTTCTTT.

The CDR3 here is CASSPRNAGTVSGNTIYF. The DNA of the CDR3 is TGTGCCAGCAGCCCCAGAAATGCCGGGACAGTCTCTGGAAACACCATATATTTT. This rearrangement joins TRBV9 to TRBJ1-3, with 7 bases matching TRBD1. Germline assignment: CDR1 SGDLS and CDR2 YYNGEE. CDR3 length: 18 residues. Unmatched junction bases numbered 13, after V lost 4 bases and J lost 0 bases.

In its sample, this clone was seen once. The chain recombines TRBV6-5 with TRBJ2-7, with 8 bases identical to TRBD1. The CDR3 extends over 14 amino acids. From germline, CDR1 is MNHEY and CDR2 SVGAGI. The V gene end was trimmed by 8 bases and the J gene end by 7 bases; junction bases not matched to a gene: 13. The CDR3 nucleotides read TGTGCCAGCGTCTCAGGGGGCTTCCGGGGTGAGCAGTACTTC. It specifies CASVSGGFRGEQYF.

This chain links TRBV3-1 (or the pseudogene TRBV3-2) with TRBJ1-1; 7 nucleotides match TRBD1. Germline CDR1 is LGHDT and CDR2 is YNNKEL (reference sequence). This CDR3 spans 12 amino acids. Trimming at V came to 2 bases and at J to 11 bases, leaving 5 bases not matched to a gene. The CDR3 DNA reads as TGTGCCAGCAGCCAATTTACAGGGGTTGCTTTCTTT. This codes for CASSQFTGVAFF.

This clone was found once. As DNA, the CDR3 is TGCGCCAGCAGCTTGGGGACAGGGGGCTCGTTGTCTGGGGCCAACGTCCTGACTTTC. Translated, it gives CASSLGTGGSLSGANVLTF. The chain employs TRBV5-1 and TRBJ2-6; 11 nucleotides match TRBD1. CDR1 SGHRS and CDR2 YFSETQ come from the germline V gene. The V and J ends lost 0 bases and 1 base, in that order; junction bases with no gene match: 6. The CDR3 loop spans 19 amino acids.

The chain recombines TRBV7-6 with TRBJ1-1; D gene unclear. CDR3 size: 13 residues. Per the germline V gene, CDR1 is SGHVS and CDR2 is FNYEAQ. Trimming left V 1 base short and J 10 bases short, with 13 bases between. DNA of the CDR3: TGTGCCAGCAGCTTAGAGATCAACAGTGGAGCTTTCTTT. Translation: CASSLEINSGAFF.

V usage is TRBV7-2 and J usage is TRBJ2-5; possible D gene TRBD2, 6 bases. V lost 1 base and J lost 6, with 21 bases in between. This CDR3 has 17 residues. CDR1 is SGHTA and CDR2 is FQGNSA in the germline V gene. As DNA, the CDR3 is TGTGCCAGCAGCTTAGATAGGGACTTACTAAGTCGAAAGACCCAGTACTTC. Protein sequence: CASSLDRDLLSRKTQYF.

The chain combines TRBV18 with TRBJ1-2, with unresolved D. The CDR3 extends over 14 amino acids. Germline values: CDR1 KGHSH, CDR2 LQKENI. With 2 bases removed from V and 4 bases from J, the gap between germline ends came to 11 bases. Here the CDR3 DNA reads TGTGCCAGCTCACCAGTTTCTAATGGCTATGGCTACACCTTC. Amino acid sequence: CASSPVSNGYGYTF.

The chain joins TRBV19 to TRBJ2-5, with TRBD1 identical over 8 bases. The CDR3 has 13 amino acids. Germline V lookup: CDR1 LNHDA, CDR2 SQIVND (reference sequence). J lost 4 bases, V lost 5 bases, and 3 bases had no gene match. CDR3 amino acids: CASSPGQVETQYF. CDR3 nucleotides: TGTGCCAGTAGTCCGGGACAGGTAGAGACCCAGTACTTC.

This clone was counted only a few times. The V call is TRBV7-9, the J call TRBJ2-5; TRBD1 matches 7 bases. Trimming at V came to 3 bases and at J to 5 bases, leaving 12 bases not matched to a gene. Germline CDR1 and CDR2: SEHNR and FQNEAQ (reference sequence). CDR3 length equals 16 residues. In DNA, the CDR3 is TGTGCCAGCAGCTTCAACCCCGGGACAGCGGTCGAGACCCAGTACTTC. This codes for CASSFNPGTAVETQYF.

This chain joins TRBV24-1 and TRBJ1-1; 8 nucleotides align to TRBD1. The CDR3 length is 12 residues. The V and J ends lost 4 bases and 11 bases, in that order; junction bases with no gene match: 5. Germline CDR1 is KGHDR and CDR2 is SFDVKD. The CDR3 coding sequence is TGTGCCACCAGTGAGGGGGACAGGAGGGCTTTCTTT. This translates into CATSEGDRRAFF.

This chain uses TRBV28 with TRBJ1-1; tentative D call: TRBD1 (5 bases). Trimming took off 4 bases at V and 4 bases at J, with 19 bases between the two ends. Germline lookup yields CDR1 MDHEN and CDR2 SYDVKM. The CDR3 runs to 16 residues. Here the CDR3 DNA reads TGTGCCAGCAGTTCACCGCCGGGGGGTCATGCCACTGAAGCTTTCTTT. The encoded protein is CASSSPPGGHATEAFF.

The CDR3: CASIRERSITGELFF. As DNA, the CDR3 is TGTGCCAGCATACGGGAGCGGTCAATCACCGGGGAGCTGTTTTTT. The chain combines TRBV2 with TRBJ2-2; D possibly corresponds to TRBD2 (6 bases). CDR1 and CDR2 from the germline V gene are SNHLY and FYNNEI. The CDR3 is 15 amino acids. Trimming pared 7 bases from V and 4 bases from J, leaving 16 bases between.

The chain recombines TRBV27 with TRBJ1-2; 7 bases map to TRBD1. This CDR3 is built from 12 residues. The germline V gene encodes CDR1 MNHEY and CDR2 SMNVEV (reference sequence). The V gene end was trimmed by 5 bases and the J gene end by 3 bases; junction bases not matched to a gene: 0. CDR3 sequence: CASSGQDYGYTF. The CDR3, as DNA: TGTGCCAGCAGTGGACAGGACTATGGCTACACCTTC.